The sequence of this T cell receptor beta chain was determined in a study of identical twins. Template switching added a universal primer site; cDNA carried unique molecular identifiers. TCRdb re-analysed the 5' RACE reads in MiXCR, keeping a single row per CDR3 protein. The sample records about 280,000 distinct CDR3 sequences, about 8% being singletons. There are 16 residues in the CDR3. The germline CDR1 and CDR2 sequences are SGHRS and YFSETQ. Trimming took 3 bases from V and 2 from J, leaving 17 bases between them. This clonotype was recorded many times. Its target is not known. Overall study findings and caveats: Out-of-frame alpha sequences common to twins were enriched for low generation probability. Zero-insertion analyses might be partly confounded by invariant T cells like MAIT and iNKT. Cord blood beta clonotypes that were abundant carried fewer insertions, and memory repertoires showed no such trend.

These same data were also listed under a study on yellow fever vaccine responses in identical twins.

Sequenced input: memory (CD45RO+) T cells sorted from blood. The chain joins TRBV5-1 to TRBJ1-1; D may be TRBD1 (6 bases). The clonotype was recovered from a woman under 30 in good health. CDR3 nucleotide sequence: TGCGCCAGCAGCTCGCGACTTCAGGGGAGAAACACTGAAGCTTTCTTT. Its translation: CASSSRLQGRNTEAFF.